These 32 T cell receptor beta chains were sequenced from one sample in a study of post-analysis software for immune sequencing data (dated by TCRdb to 2014 to 2015). These TCRs are of unknown antigen specificity. The library came from PCR. The data were produced on an Illumina HiSeq 2500. To reduce PCR and sequencing biases, unique molecular identifiers were incorporated into the TCR beta cDNA libraries. Clones were called with MiXCR by TCRdb after fastp trimmed the public reads at Q25, and only in-frame beta chains were retained. Each CDR3 protein appears once, grouped with its most common genes and DNA. The sample table holds 700,000 to 900,000 distinct CDR3 sequences, of which 40% to 55% were seen once. The top ten hold roughly 4.9% of the sample. The investigation overall reported the following: Patients showed significantly higher frequencies than controls for a handful of TRBV segments, among them TRBV5-6, TRBV5-1 and TRBV20-1.

Sequencing was carried out using blood. All receptors derive from a girl aged 10 to 17 with multiple sclerosis.

The chain has TRBV7-8 and TRBJ2-1, with 13 bases identical to TRBD2. After removal of 3 bases from V and 7 bases from J, the junction contained 6 bases not matched to a gene. From germline, CDR1 is SGHVS and CDR2 FQNEAQ. This CDR3 region has 16 residues. CDR3 sequence: CASSFTSGRAGNEQFF. DNA of the CDR3: TGTGCCAGCAGCTTTACTAGCGGGAGGGCCGGAAATGAGCAGTTCTTC.

This clonotype was recorded a few times. The rearrangement uses TRBV12-3 or TRBV12-4 and TRBJ1-5, with a weak D call TRBD1 (5 bases). This CDR3 region has 14 residues. With 6 bases removed from V and 4 bases from J, the gap between germline ends came to 13 bases. The CDR3 DNA follows: TGTGCCAGCAGCCTCAGACAGACTAATCAGCCCCAGCATTTT. Translated, it gives CASSLRQTNQPQHF.

The rearrangement links TRBV6-4 to TRBJ2-3; D may be TRBD2 (6 bases). Looked up from germline, CDR1 is MRHNA and CDR2 is SNTAGT. CDR3 length: 15 amino acids. V lost 8 bases, J lost 1 base, and 16 bases lay in between. The CDR3 loop is CASSQSGDGTDTQYF. The CDR3 DNA is TGTGCCAGCTCCCAATCGGGAGACGGCACAGATACGCAGTATTTT.

Regarding this clonotype: One junction end disagrees with the germline gene, perhaps due to a read error. The chain is built from TRBV4-3 and TRBJ2-5; D uncertain. CDR1 LGHNA and CDR2 YSLEER come from the germline V gene. There are 11 residues in the CDR3. CDR3 sequence: CASRRPEAQYF. In DNA form, the CDR3 reads TGCGCCAGCAGGAGACCAGAGGCCCAGTACTTC.

This clonotype was counted once. The V call is TRBV11-2, the J call TRBJ2-1; TRBD2 matches 8 bases. Germline V gene data show CDR1 as SGHAT and CDR2 as FQNNGV. The ends lost 5 bases at V and 6 bases at J; junction bases unmatched: 6. The CDR3 spans 14 residues. The CDR3 protein is CASSQTSGGNEQFF. DNA for the CDR3: TGTGCCAGCAGCCAAACTAGCGGTGGCAATGAGCAGTTCTTC.

The table lists this clonotype with many counts. The rearrangement links TRBV7-2 to TRBJ2-7; the D gene is possibly TRBD2 (6 bases). The CDR3 length is 14 residues. The V end was cut by 5 bases, the J end by 2 bases, with 13 bases between. Germline CDR1 and CDR2: SGHTA and FQGNSA. CDR3 sequence reads: CASSRAGQAYEQYF. CDR3 nucleotides: TGTGCCAGCAGCCGCGCGGGGCAGGCCTACGAGCAGTACTTC.

This chain links TRBV4-2 with TRBJ1-2; D is undetermined. The CDR3 is 14 amino acids. Trimming pared 0 bases from V and 2 bases from J, leaving 7 bases between. CDR1 and CDR2 from the germline V gene are LGHNA and YNFKEQ. For the CDR3, the DNA is TGTGCCAGCAGCCAAGATGTGGGGAACTATGGCTACACCTTC. Translated, it gives CASSQDVGNYGYTF.

The chain links TRBV6-2 or TRBV6-3 to TRBJ2-3; D may be TRBD2 (7 bases). CDR1 and CDR2 (germline): MNHEY, SVGEGT. V lost 10 bases and J 6 bases, leaving 20 bases between the germline ends. The CDR3 totals 14 residues. The CDR3 region has the DNA TGTGCCACCAGAGAGGGCGGGGGCCGGGATACGCAGTATTTT. Amino acids: CATREGGGRDTQYF.

The chain combines TRBV3-1 with TRBJ2-7; D is unresolved. This CDR3 is 15 amino acids long. Between the trimmed V and J ends, which lost 1 base and 2 bases, there was a span of 12 bases. Per germline, CDR1 LGHDT and CDR2 YNNKEL (reference sequence). The CDR3 DNA follows: TGTGCCAGCAGCCAAGTAGAGGCACCCACCTACGAGCAGTACTTC. Amino acid sequence: CASSQVEAPTYEQYF.

This clonotype was detected once. The chain recombines TRBV12-3 or TRBV12-4 with TRBJ1-1; TRBD1 is a possible D gene (6 bases). The V end was cut by 6 bases, the J end by 4 bases, with 15 bases between. This CDR3 is 14 amino acids long. The CDR3 nucleotides are TGTGCCAGCAGCTCCGGGGGCCCGGGCACTGAAGCTTTCTTT. Translating gives CASSSGGPGTEAFF.

The chain recombines TRBV30 with TRBJ1-2; no clear D gene. The germline V and J ends were trimmed by 2 bases and 0 bases, with 10 bases remaining between them. In germline, CDR1 is GTSNPN, CDR2 SVGIG (reference sequence). The CDR3 runs to 14 residues. CDR3 in amino acids: CAWSILSANYGYTF. CDR3 bases: TGTGCCTGGAGTATCCTATCGGCTAACTATGGCTACACCTTC. The full variable domain, with the rest looked up from reference TRBV30 and TRBJ1-2, is SQTIHQWPATLVQPVGSPLSLECTVEGTSNPNLYWYRQAAGRGLQLLFYSVGIGQISSEVPQNLSASRPQDRQFILSSKKLLLSDSGFYLCAWSILSANYGYTFGSGTRLTVV.

This clonotype was counted once. The DNA is omitted, as the CDR3 cannot be located on it reliably, and the CDR3 follows TCRdb's listing. The rearrangement links TRBV29-1 to TRBJ2-5; the D call of TRBD1 is as the table states it, not checked on the DNA. Germline-derived CDR1 and CDR2 are SQVTM and ANQGSEA. Inclusive of both ends, the CDR3 amounts to 21 amino acids. The CDR3 here is CSVGTRDTNYGYTFGSGTQYF.

This clonotype appeared once. The genes are TRBV13 and TRBJ2-6, with D possibly TRBD1 on 5 matching bases. From germline, CDR1 is PRHDT and CDR2 FYEKMQ (reference sequence). V dropped 1 base and J dropped 0 bases, with 13 bases sitting between them. The CDR3 consists of 18 residues. The CDR3 sequence: CASSLETTDSSGANVLTF. CDR3 DNA: TGTGCCAGCAGCTTAGAAACGACAGATAGCTCTGGGGCCAACGTCCTGACTTTC.

The chain combines TRBV27 with TRBJ1-2; D perhaps matches TRBD1 (6 bases). V gave up 7 bases and J gave up 0 bases, with 12 bases separating them. Germline V gene sequence: CDR1 MNHEY, CDR2 SMNVEV (reference sequence). CDR3 size: 14 residues. CDR3 region: CASKKQGANYGYTF. In DNA, the CDR3 is TGTGCCAGCAAAAAACAGGGAGCTAACTATGGCTACACCTTC.

V gene TRBV7-6 combines with J gene TRBJ2-1, with D possibly being TRBD2 (5 bases). The length of the CDR3 is 13 residues. V was clipped by 1 base and J by 9 bases, with 10 bases between them. CDR1 is SGHVS, CDR2 FNYEAQ, per germline. CDR3 amino acids: CASSLERRTEQFF. The CDR3, as DNA: TGTGCCAGCAGCTTAGAAAGGAGGACTGAGCAGTTCTTC.

This clonotype was observed a handful of times. This chain links TRBV7-6 with TRBJ2-1; a weak D match, TRBD2 (5 bases). Trimming pared 2 bases from V and 5 bases from J, leaving 7 bases between. Germline V gene lookup returns CDR1 SGHVS and CDR2 FNYEAQ. This CDR3 region has 13 residues. The DNA of the CDR3 is TGTGCCAGCAGCTTAATGGGAGACAATGAGCAGTTCTTC. Protein product: CASSLMGDNEQFF.

The genes are TRBV5-1 and TRBJ1-2; 9 bases are shared with TRBD1. The J segment lost 5 bases and the V segment lost 4 bases, leaving 9 bases of the junction unmatched. CDR1 is SGHRS, CDR2 YFSETQ, per germline. CDR3 size: 15 residues. CDR3 protein: CASSAGQGTGYGYTF. CDR3 in DNA: TGCGCCAGCAGCGCGGGACAGGGAACCGGGTATGGCTACACCTTC. Combining the CDR3 with reference TRBV5-1 and TRBJ1-2 gives the whole variable domain KAGVTQTPRYLIKTRGQQVTLSCSPISGHRSVSWYQQTPGQGLQFLFEYFSETQRNKGNFPGRFSGRQFSNSRSEMNVSTLELGDSALYLCASSAGQGTGYGYTFGSGTRLTVV.

The gene calls are TRBV28 and TRBJ2-7; tentative D call: TRBD2 (5 bases). Germline assignment: CDR1 MDHEN and CDR2 SYDVKM. The CDR3 covers 14 residues. Trimming cost V 7 bases and J 2 bases, with 15 bases left between them. CDR3 protein: CASTMISVPYEQYF. CDR3 DNA: TGTGCCAGCACCATGATTAGCGTTCCCTACGAGCAGTACTTC.

The V and J genes are TRBV14 and TRBJ1-1; D call uncertain. The V and J ends lost 0 bases and 3 bases respectively, with 8 bases between them. In germline, CDR1 is SGHDN, CDR2 FVKESK. The CDR3 runs 14 residues. CDR3 DNA sequence: TGTGCCAGCAGCCAAGAGTTGGGATACACTGAAGCTTTCTTT. Amino acid sequence: CASSQELGYTEAFF.

This sequence joins TRBV7-2 and TRBJ1-6; possible D gene TRBD1, 5 bases. From germline, CDR1 is SGHTA and CDR2 FQGNSA. The CDR3 extends over 14 amino acids. V lost 3 bases, J lost 7 bases, and 10 bases lay in between. CDR3 in DNA: TGTGCCAGCAGCTTGGACGGGGCCAATTCACCCCTCCACTTT. It specifies CASSLDGANSPLHF.

V and J are TRBV7-9 and TRBJ2-7; D may be TRBD2 (6 bases). Trimming pared 5 bases from V and 5 bases from J, leaving 22 bases between. The CDR3 contains 16 residues. Germline CDR1 SEHNR, CDR2 FQNEAQ (reference sequence). This chain's CDR3 is CASSLALATYGNEQYF. DNA of the CDR3: TGTGCCAGCAGCCTCGCCCTAGCGACGTATGGGAACGAGCAGTACTTC.

The chain links TRBV5-3 to TRBJ2-3; 13 positions match TRBD2. TRBV5-3 is filed as an ORF, its function uncertain. This CDR3 region has 18 residues. J gave up 0 bases and V 3 bases, and 7 bases lay outside the gene matches. The CDR3 sequence is CARSSGTSGTLSTDTQYF. The CDR3 DNA follows: TGTGCCAGAAGCTCCGGGACTAGCGGGACATTGAGCACAGATACGCAGTATTTT.

The genes are TRBV4-2 and TRBJ2-3; 9 positions agree with TRBD2. Looked up from germline, CDR1 is LGHNA and CDR2 is YNFKEQ. The CDR3 has 17 residues. Trimming cost V 0 bases and J 1 base; bases outside gene matches: 5. CDR3 in amino acids: CASSQDQVAGGTDTQYF. In nucleotides, the CDR3 is TGTGCCAGCAGCCAAGACCAAGTAGCGGGGGGCACAGATACGCAGTATTTT.

This clonotype came up a few times. This chain links TRBV10-3 with TRBJ2-5; D gene uncertain. This CDR3 contains 13 residues. Germline CDR1 reads ENHRY; CDR2 reads SYGVKD. With 3 bases removed from V and 1 base from J, the gap between germline ends came to 6 bases. CDR3 nucleotide sequence: TGTGCCATCAGTGATGGCAGCCAAGAGACCCAGTACTTC. As protein: CAISDGSQETQYF.

The J gene is TRBJ2-4, the V gene TRBV29-1, with 11 bases aligning to TRBD2. Near its end, the DNA agrees better with TRBJ2-7, so the J call may be wrong. Looked up from germline, CDR1 is SQVTM and CDR2 is ANQGSEA. This CDR3 spans 14 amino acids. CDR3 coding DNA: TGCAGCGTTGCCGGGACTAGCGGAATCTACGAGCAGTACTTC. Translation gives CSVAGTSGIYEQYF.

The CDR3 loop is CASSLVRDGYTF. The CDR3 DNA reads TGTGCCAGCAGCTTAGTCAGAGATGGCTACACCTTC. The chain joins TRBV7-8 to TRBJ1-2; D unresolved. The V end was cut by 1 base, the J end by 6 bases, with 6 bases between. Germline V lookup: CDR1 SGHVS, CDR2 FQNEAQ. This CDR3 region has 12 residues.

The chain combines TRBV5-1 with TRBJ2-7; D is possibly TRBD1 or TRBD2 (6 bases each). The CDR3 extends over 13 amino acids. The V end was cut by 5 bases, the J end by 4 bases, with 13 bases between. CDR1 is SGHRS and CDR2 is YFSETQ in the germline V gene. The CDR3 nucleotides are TGCGCCAGCAGGGCAGGGGAGGAATACGAGCAGTACTTC. Protein product: CASRAGEEYEQYF.

The J gene is TRBJ2-1, the V gene TRBV7-9; 7 bases fit TRBD2. The CDR3 covers 19 residues. From germline, CDR1 is SEHNR and CDR2 FQNEAQ (reference sequence). Trimming at V came to 1 base and at J to 0 bases, leaving 12 bases not matched to a gene. CDR3 nucleotide sequence: TGTGCCAGCAGCTTAGTTCGGGTTCTAGCGGCTAGCTCCTACAATGAGCAGTTCTTC. Encoded protein: CASSLVRVLAASSYNEQFF. Complete variable domain (other parts from reference TRBV7-9 and TRBJ2-1): DTGVSQNPRHKITKRGQNVTFRCDPISEHNRLYWYRQTLGQGPEFLTYFQNEAQLEKSRLLSDRFSAERPKGSFSTLEIQRTEQGDSAMYLCASSLVRVLAASSYNEQFFGPGTRLTVL.

The chain links TRBV20-1 to TRBJ1-2, with TRBD1 matching 10 bases. Looked up from germline, CDR1 is DFQATT and CDR2 is SNEGSKA (reference sequence). This CDR3 region has 16 residues. The V gene end was trimmed by 0 bases and the J gene end by 5 bases; junction bases not matched to a gene: 9. As DNA, the CDR3 is TGCAGTGCTAGAGATCTTTTGGGACAGGGGTATTATGGCTACACCTTC. Protein sequence: CSARDLLGQGYYGYTF.

The rearrangement joins TRBV7-9 to TRBJ2-5, with TRBD1 identical over 8 bases. Germline V lookup: CDR1 SEHNR, CDR2 FQNEAQ (reference sequence). V trimming: 4 bases; J trimming: 3 bases; junction bases outside the gene matches: 10. This CDR3 has 16 amino acids. The CDR3 DNA reads TGTGCCAGCAGCTCGCGACAGGGGTCGGAAAAAGAGACCCAGTACTTC. It specifies CASSSRQGSEKETQYF. The full variable domain, completed using reference TRBV7-9 and TRBJ2-5, is DTGVSQNPRHKITKRGQNVTFRCDPISEHNRLYWYRQTLGQGPEFLTYFQNEAQLEKSRLLSDRFSAERPKGSFSTLEIQRTEQGDSAMYLCASSSRQGSEKETQYFGPGTRLLVL.

This sequence joins TRBV2 and TRBJ2-5; possibly TRBD2 for D (6 bases). This CDR3 spans 15 amino acids. V was clipped by 3 bases and J by 7 bases, with 18 bases between them. The V gene's germline CDR1 is SNHLY and CDR2 FYNNEI. CDR3 nucleotide sequence: TGTGCCAGCAGTGACTTAGGGGTTGGGGGAGGGACCCAGTACTTC. Residues: CASSDLGVGGGTQYF. The whole variable domain, remainder taken from reference TRBV2 and TRBJ2-5, is EPEVTQTPSHQVTQMGQEVILRCVPISNHLYFYWYRQILGQKVEFLVSFYNNEISEKSEIFDDQFSVERPDGSNFTLKIRSTKLEDSAMYFCASSDLGVGGGTQYFGPGTRLLVL.

This clonotype was recorded a few times. The chain employs TRBV7-9 and TRBJ1-4, with 8 bases matching TRBD1. Germline CDR1 reads SEHNR; CDR2 reads FQNEAQ (reference sequence). V lost 6 bases and J lost 3; bases outside the gene matches: 6. The CDR3 length is 15 residues. The CDR3 sequence is CASSLLQGANEKLFF. DNA of the CDR3: TGTGCCAGCAGTCTTTTACAGGGGGCTAATGAAAAACTGTTTTTT.